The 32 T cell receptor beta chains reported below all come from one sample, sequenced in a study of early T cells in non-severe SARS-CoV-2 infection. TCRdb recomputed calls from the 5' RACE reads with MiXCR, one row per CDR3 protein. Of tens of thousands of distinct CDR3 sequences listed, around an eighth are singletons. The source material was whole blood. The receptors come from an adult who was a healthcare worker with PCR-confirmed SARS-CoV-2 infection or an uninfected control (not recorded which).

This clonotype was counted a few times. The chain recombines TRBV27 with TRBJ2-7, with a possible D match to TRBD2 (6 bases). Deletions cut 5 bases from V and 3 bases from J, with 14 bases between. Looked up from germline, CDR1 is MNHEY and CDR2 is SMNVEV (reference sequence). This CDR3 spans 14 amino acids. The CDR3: CASSPTAGSYEQYF. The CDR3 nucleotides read TGTGCCAGCAGTCCGACGGCGGGAAGCTACGAGCAGTACTTC.

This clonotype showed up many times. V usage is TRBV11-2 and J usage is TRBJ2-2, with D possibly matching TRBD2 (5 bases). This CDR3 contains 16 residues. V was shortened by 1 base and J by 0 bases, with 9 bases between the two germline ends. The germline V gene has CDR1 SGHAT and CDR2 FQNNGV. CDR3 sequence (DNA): TGTGCCAGCAGCTTAGGAACCGGGACGAACACCGGGGAGCTGTTTTTT. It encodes CASSLGTGTNTGELFF.

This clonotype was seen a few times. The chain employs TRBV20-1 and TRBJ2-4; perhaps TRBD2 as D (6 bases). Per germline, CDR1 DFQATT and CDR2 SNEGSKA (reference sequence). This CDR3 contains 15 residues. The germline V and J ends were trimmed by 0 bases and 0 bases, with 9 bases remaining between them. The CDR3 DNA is TGCAGTGCTAGAGAGTTCGGGGGAGCCAAAAACATTCAGTACTTC. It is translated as CSAREFGGAKNIQYF.

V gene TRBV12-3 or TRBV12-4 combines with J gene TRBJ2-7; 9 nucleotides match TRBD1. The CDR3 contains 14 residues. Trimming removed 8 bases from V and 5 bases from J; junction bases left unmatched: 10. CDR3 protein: CASGRTGEGDEQYF. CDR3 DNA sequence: TGTGCCAGCGGAAGGACAGGGGAGGGAGACGAGCAGTACTTC.

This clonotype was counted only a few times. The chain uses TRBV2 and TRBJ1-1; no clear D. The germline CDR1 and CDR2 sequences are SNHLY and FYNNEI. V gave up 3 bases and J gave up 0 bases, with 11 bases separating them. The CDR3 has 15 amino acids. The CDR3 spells CASSELGTLNTEAFF. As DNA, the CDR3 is TGTGCCAGCAGTGAGTTGGGCACCTTGAACACTGAAGCTTTCTTT.

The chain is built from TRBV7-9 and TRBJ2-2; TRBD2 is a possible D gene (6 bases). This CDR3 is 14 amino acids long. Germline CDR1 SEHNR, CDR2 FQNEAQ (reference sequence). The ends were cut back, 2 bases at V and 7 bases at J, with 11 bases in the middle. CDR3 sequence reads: CASSLLARDGELFF. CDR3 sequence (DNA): TGTGCCAGCAGCTTACTAGCGCGCGACGGGGAGCTGTTTTTT.

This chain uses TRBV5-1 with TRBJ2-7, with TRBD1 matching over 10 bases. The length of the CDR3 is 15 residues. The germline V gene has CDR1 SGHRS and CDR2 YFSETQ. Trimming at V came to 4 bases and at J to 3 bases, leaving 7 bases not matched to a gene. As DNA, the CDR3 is TGCGCCAGCAGCACGGAGACAGGGGGCTTCTACGAGCAGTACTTC. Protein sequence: CASSTETGGFYEQYF.

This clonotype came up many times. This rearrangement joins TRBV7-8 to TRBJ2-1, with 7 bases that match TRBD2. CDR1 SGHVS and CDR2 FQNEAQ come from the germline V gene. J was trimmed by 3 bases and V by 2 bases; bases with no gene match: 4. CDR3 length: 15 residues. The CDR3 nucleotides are TGTGCCAGCAGCTTATTGGGCGGGAGCTACAATGAGCAGTTCTTC. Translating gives CASSLLGGSYNEQFF.

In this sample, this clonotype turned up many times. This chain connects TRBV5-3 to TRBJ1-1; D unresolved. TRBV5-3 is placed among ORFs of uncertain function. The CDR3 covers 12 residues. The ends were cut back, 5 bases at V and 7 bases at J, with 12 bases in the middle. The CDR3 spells CARSLPSNEAFF. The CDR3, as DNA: TGTGCCAGAAGTTTGCCGAGCAATGAAGCTTTCTTT.

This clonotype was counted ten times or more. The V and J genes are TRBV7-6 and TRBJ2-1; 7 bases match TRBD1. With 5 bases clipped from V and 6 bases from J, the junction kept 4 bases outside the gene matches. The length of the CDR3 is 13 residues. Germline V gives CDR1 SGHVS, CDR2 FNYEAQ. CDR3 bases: TGTGCCAGCAGCGAGAACAGGGGCAATGAGCAGTTCTTC. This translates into CASSENRGNEQFF.

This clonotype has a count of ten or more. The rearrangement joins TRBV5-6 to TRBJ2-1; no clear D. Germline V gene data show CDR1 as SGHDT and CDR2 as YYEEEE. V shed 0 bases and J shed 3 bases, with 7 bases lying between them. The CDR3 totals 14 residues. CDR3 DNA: TGTGCCAGCAGCTTGGACGGCTACTACAATGAGCAGTTCTTC. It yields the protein CASSLDGYYNEQFF.

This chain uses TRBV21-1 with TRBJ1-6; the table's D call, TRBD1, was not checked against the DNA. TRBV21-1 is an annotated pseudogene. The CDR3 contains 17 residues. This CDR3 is CARKASVIARDVSPLHF. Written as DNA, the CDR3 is TGTGCCCGGAAAGCATCGGTTATCGCCAGGGATGTATCACCCCTCCACTTT.

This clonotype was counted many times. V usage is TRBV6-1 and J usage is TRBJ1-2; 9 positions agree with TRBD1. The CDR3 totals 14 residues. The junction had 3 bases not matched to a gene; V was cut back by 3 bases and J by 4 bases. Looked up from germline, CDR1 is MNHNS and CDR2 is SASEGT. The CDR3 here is CASSERDRAYGYTF. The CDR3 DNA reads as TGTGCCAGCAGTGAGAGGGACAGGGCCTATGGCTACACCTTC.

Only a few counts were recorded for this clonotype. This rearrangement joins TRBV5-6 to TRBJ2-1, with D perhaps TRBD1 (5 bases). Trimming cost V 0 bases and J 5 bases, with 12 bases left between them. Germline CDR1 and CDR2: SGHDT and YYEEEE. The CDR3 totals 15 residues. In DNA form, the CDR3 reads TGTGCCAGCAGCTTGGGTACCAGGGTTAACAATGAGCAGTTCTTC. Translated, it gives CASSLGTRVNNEQFF.

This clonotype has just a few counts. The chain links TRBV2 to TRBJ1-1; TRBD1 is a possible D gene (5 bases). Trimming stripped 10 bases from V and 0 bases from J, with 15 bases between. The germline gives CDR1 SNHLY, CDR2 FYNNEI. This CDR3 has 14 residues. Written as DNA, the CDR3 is TGTGCCACCGGCCGACAGCTCTTGAACACTGAAGCTTTCTTT. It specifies CATGRQLLNTEAFF. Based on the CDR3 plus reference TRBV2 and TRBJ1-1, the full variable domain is EPEVTQTPSHQVTQMGQEVILRCVPISNHLYFYWYRQILGQKVEFLVSFYNNEISEKSEIFDDQFSVERPDGSNFTLKIRSTKLEDSAMYFCATGRQLLNTEAFFGQGTRLTVV.

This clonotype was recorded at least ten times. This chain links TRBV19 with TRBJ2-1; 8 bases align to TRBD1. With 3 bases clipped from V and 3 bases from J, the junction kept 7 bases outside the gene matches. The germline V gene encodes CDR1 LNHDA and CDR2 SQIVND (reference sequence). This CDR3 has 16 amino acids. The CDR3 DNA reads TGTGCCAGTAGTATGAGGCCAGGGGGCGACTACAATGAGCAGTTCTTC. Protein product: CASSMRPGGDYNEQFF.

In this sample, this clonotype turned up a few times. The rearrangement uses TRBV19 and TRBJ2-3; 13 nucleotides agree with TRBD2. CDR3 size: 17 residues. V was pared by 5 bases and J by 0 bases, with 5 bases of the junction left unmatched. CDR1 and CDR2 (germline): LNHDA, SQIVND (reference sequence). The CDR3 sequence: CASSPVGLAGSTDTQYF. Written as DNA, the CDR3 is TGTGCCAGTAGTCCCGTGGGACTAGCGGGAAGCACAGATACGCAGTATTTT.

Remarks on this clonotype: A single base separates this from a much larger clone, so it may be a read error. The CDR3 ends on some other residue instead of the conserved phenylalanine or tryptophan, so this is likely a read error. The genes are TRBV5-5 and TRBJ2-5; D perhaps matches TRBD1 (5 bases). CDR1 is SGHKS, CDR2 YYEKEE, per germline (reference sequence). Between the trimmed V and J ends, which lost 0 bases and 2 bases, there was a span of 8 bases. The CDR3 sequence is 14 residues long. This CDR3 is CASSLGRAQETQYL. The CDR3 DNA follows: TGTGCCAGCAGCTTGGGCAGGGCACAAGAGACCCAGTACCTC.

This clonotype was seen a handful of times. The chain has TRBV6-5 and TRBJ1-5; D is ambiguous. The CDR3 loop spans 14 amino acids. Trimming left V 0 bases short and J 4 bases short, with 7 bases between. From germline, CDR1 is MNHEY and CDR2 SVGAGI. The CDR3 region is CASSYSRGNQPQHF. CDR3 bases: TGTGCCAGCAGTTACTCACGCGGGAATCAGCCCCAGCATTTT.

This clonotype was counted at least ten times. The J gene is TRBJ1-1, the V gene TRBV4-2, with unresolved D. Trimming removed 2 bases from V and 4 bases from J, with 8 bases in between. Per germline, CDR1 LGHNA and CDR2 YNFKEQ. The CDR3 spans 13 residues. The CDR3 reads CASSQLGSTEAFF. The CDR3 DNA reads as TGTGCCAGCAGCCAACTCGGGTCCACTGAAGCTTTCTTT.

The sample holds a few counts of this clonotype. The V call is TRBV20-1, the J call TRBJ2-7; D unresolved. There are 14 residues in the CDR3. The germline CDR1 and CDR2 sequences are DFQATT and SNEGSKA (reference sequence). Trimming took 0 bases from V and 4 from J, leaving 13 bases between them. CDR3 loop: CSARDEVRAYEQYF. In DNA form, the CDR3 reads TGCAGTGCTAGAGATGAGGTGCGAGCGTACGAGCAGTACTTC.

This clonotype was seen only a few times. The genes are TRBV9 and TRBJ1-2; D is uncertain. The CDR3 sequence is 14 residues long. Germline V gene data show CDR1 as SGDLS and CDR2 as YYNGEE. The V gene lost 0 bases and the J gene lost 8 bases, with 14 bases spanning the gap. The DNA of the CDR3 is TGTGCCAGCAGCGTAGATTTTGGGATAAGGGGCTACACCTTC. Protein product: CASSVDFGIRGYTF.

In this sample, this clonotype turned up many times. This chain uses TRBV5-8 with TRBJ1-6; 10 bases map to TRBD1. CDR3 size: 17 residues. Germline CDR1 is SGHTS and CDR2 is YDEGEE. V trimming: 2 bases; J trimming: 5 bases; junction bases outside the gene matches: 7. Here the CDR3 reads CASSFLSGTGDNSPLHF. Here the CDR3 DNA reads TGTGCCAGCAGCTTCTTATCCGGGACAGGGGATAATTCACCCCTCCACTTT. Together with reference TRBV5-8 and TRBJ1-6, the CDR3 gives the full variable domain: EAGVTQSPTHLIKTRGQQATLRCSPISGHTSVYWYQQALGLGLQFLLWYDEGEERNRGNFPPRFSGRQFPNYSSELNVNALELEDSALYLCASSFLSGTGDNSPLHFGNGTRLTVT.

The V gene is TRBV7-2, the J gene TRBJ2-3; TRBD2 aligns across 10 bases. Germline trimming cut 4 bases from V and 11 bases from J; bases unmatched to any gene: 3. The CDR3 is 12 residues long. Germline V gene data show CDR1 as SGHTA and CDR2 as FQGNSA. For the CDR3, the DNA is TGTGCCAGCAGCTCTAGCGGGAGCAAGCAGTATTTT. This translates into CASSSSGSKQYF.

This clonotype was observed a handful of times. CDR3 sequence (DNA): TGTGCCAGCAGCTTAACCCGGACGGCGAGTCAAAAACTGTTTTTT. It is translated as CASSLTRTASQKLFF. The rearrangement joins TRBV5-6 to TRBJ1-4; D remains unclear. Germline loops: CDR1 SGHDT, CDR2 YYEEEE. Trimming pared 2 bases from V and 9 bases from J, leaving 17 bases between. This CDR3 spans 15 amino acids.

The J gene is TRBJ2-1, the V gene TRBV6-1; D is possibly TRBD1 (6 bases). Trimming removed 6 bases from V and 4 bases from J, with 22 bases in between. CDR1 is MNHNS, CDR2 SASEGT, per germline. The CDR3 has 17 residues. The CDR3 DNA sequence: TGTGCCAGCAGAGGAGCCCCGGGACAAACGTTGTACAATGAGCAGTTCTTC. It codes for CASRGAPGQTLYNEQFF.

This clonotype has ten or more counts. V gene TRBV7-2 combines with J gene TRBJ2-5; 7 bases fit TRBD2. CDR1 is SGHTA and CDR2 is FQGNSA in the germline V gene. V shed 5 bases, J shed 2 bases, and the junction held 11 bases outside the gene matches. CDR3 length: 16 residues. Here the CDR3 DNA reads TGTGCCAGCAGCCGACCTCCTTCTAGCGGACAAGAGACCCAGTACTTC. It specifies CASSRPPSSGQETQYF.

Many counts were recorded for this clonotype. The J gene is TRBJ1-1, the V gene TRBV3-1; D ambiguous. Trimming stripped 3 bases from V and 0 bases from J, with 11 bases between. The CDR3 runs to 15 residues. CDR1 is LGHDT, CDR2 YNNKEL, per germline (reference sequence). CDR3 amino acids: CASSHQRVLNTEAFF. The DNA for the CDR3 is TGTGCCAGCAGCCATCAAAGGGTCCTGAACACTGAAGCTTTCTTT.

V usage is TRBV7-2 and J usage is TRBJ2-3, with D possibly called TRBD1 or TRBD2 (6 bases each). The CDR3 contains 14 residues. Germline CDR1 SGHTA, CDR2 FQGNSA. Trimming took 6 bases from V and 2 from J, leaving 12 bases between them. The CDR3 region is CASSGGLNTDTQYF. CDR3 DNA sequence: TGTGCCAGCAGTGGGGGGCTGAACACAGATACGCAGTATTTT.

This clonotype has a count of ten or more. The CDR3 is CASSLSQTYNEQFF. The CDR3 bases are TGCGCCAGCAGCTTGTCCCAAACCTACAATGAGCAGTTCTTC. The genes are TRBV5-1 and TRBJ2-1; D unresolved. Germline CDR1 reads SGHRS; CDR2 reads YFSETQ. The CDR3 spans 14 residues. V lost 1 base and J 2 bases, leaving 7 bases between the germline ends.

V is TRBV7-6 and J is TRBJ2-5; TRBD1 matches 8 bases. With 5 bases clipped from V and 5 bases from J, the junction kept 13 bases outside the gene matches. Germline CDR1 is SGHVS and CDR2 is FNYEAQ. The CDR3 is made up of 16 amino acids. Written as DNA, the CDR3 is TGTGCCAGCAGCCCTTCACCGGACAGGGAGGTGGAGACCCAGTACTTC. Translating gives CASSPSPDREVETQYF.

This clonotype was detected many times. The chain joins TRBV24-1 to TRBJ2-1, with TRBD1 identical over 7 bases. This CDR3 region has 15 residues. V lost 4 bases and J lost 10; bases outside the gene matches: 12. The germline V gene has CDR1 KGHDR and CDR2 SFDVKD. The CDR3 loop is CATSDLSPDRAEQFF. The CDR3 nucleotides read TGTGCCACCAGTGACCTAAGTCCTGACAGGGCAGAGCAGTTCTTC.